The clone carrying this TCR beta chain qualifies as medium-sized (0.01 to 0.1%). In TCRdb, the PCR reads were re-called with MiXCR into one record per CDR3 protein. The sample includes more than 10,000 distinct CDR3 sequences, about 29% of them seen just once. The data are from a study of immune characterization of retroperitoneal liposarcoma. This CDR3 is 13 amino acids long. The sequence was collected from a male donor with retroperitoneal liposarcoma. The sample comprised tumor tissue. This chain joins TRBV12-3 or TRBV12-4 and TRBJ2-1, with 8 bases fitting TRBD1. The J call is uncertain, as TRBJ2-7 better fits the DNA end. The CDR3 coding sequence is TGTGCCAGCAGCCAGGGGGCGCGCAACGAGCAGTACTTC. This encodes CASSQGARNEQYF.